This T cell receptor (beta chain) was obtained from a study of CD8 T cells in ankylosing spondylitis. The CDR3 spans 13 residues. V was clipped by 3 bases and J by 0 bases, with 5 bases between them. Germline V gives CDR1 MGHRA, CDR2 YSYEKL. This clonotype has just a few counts. Antigen: not known. General observations from the study: Reported data indicate significant enrichment of disease-linked clones within matched ankylosing spondylitis synovial fluid. Reports of some motif variants in reactive arthritis synovial fluid and blood predate this one. Made up of about eight highly homologous variants, a TCR beta motif appeared characteristic of ankylosing spondylitis blood.

Library preparation for TCR beta used quantitative 5'-RACE with molecular barcodes. From the 5' RACE reads, TCRdb called clonotypes with MiXCR, one entry per CDR3 protein. This table holds about 260,000 distinct CDR3 sequences, 20% found once. Sequenced material: blood, either unsorted or a sorted T cell fraction (not recorded which). This receptor was obtained from a male donor with ankylosing spondylitis or in good health (not recorded which). The rearrangement joins TRBV4-1 to TRBJ2-5; D ambiguous. This CDR3 is CASSQGNQETQYF. The DNA for the CDR3 is TGCGCCAGCAGCCAGGGAAACCAAGAGACCCAGTACTTC.